This record looks at one T cell receptor beta chain sequence and its context. Its antigen is not known. Deletions cut 5 bases from V and 4 bases from J, with 18 bases between. The CDR3 runs to 14 residues. Germline-derived CDR1 and CDR2 are GTSNPN and SVGIG (reference sequence). TCRdb's copy holds only in-frame clones and misses some; the assay was immunoSEQ multiplex PCR. The sample includes about 85,000 clones, roughly nine tenths seen only once; the top ten take approximately 3%. This sample was included in a study of T cell responses to AZD1222 COVID-19 vaccine. Study outcomes and limitations: Most donors were white British and more were female, and clonal diversity was possibly underestimated. After two AZD1222 doses, spike-specific TCR breadth and depth rose versus day 0. Spike was spanned by vaccine-associated CD4 TCRs, which were dominant at 160-218 and 743-854. Nearly half of the spike-specific TCRs reportedly recognize variant regions that carry no mutations.

This rearrangement joins TRBV30 to TRBJ2-7, with D possibly TRBD2 on 6 matching bases. The sample in question was peripheral blood, obtained on day 0 of AZD1222 vaccination. The TCR comes from an adult in good health. CDR3 nucleotides: TGTGCCTGGTTCCCGGCGGAGGGACCGTACGAGCAGTACTTC. Its protein is CAWFPAEGPYEQYF.